The 8 T cell receptor beta chains listed next were all sequenced from one sample in a study of CD8 T cells in ankylosing spondylitis. Using its own MiXCR run on the 5' RACE reads, TCRdb lists one record per CDR3 protein. This sample has about 340,000 distinct CDR3 sequences, with approximately 14% found just once. The material sequenced was blood, either unsorted or a sorted T cell fraction (not recorded which). The receptors come from a male donor with ankylosing spondylitis or in good health (not recorded which).

This clonotype was seen more than once but under ten times. This rearrangement joins TRBV11-2 to TRBJ2-3; possibly TRBD1 for D (6 bases). V was cut by 4 bases and J by 5 bases, with 10 bases left in between. Germline values: CDR1 SGHAT, CDR2 FQNNGV. The CDR3 runs 13 residues. CDR3 residues: CASSWDIGDTQYF. The CDR3 DNA follows: TGTGCCAGCAGCTGGGACATCGGAGATACGCAGTATTTT.

This clonotype has ten or more counts. The genes are TRBV5-6 and TRBJ2-3, with TRBD1 identical over 7 bases. Germline CDR1 and CDR2: SGHDT and YYEEEE. The CDR3 is made up of 15 amino acids. Unmatched junction bases numbered 3, after V lost 2 bases and J lost 0 bases. CDR3 amino acids: CASSLQGISTDTQYF. As DNA, the CDR3 is TGTGCCAGCAGCTTACAGGGGATTAGCACAGATACGCAGTATTTT.

This chain connects TRBV5-1 to TRBJ2-3; 7 nucleotides agree with TRBD2. CDR1 is SGHRS and CDR2 is YFSETQ in the germline V gene. The CDR3 is 16 amino acids. V lost 1 base to trimming and J lost 3 bases; unmatched junction nucleotides: 8. CDR3 region: CASSLTAGVITDTQYF. CDR3 nucleotides: TGCGCCAGCAGCTTGACGGCGGGGGTTATAACAGATACGCAGTATTTT.

The rearrangement uses TRBV20-1 and TRBJ2-3, with TRBD2 identical over 8 bases. Per germline, CDR1 DFQATT and CDR2 SNEGSKA (reference sequence). This CDR3 region has 14 residues. V shed 0 bases, J shed 14 bases, and the junction held 13 bases outside the gene matches. CDR3 amino acids: CSARDRITSGRGYF. The CDR3 DNA reads as TGCAGTGCTAGAGATCGGATTACTAGCGGCCGGGGGTATTTT.

The gene calls are TRBV18 and TRBJ2-3; D is unclear. CDR1 and CDR2 from the germline V gene are KGHSH and LQKENI. The CDR3 extends over 14 amino acids. Deletions cut 0 bases from V and 1 base from J, with 5 bases between. The CDR3 bases are TGTGCCAGCTCACCACCGCCTGGCACAGATACGCAGTATTTT. Translated: CASSPPPGTDTQYF.

The gene calls are TRBV12-3 or TRBV12-4 and TRBJ2-7, with D perhaps matching TRBD1 (7 bases). The CDR3 extends over 13 amino acids. V was cut by 5 bases and J by 6 bases, with 14 bases left in between. This CDR3 is CASSTGTAGEQYF. DNA for the CDR3: TGTGCCAGCAGTACCGGGACAGCGGGCGAGCAGTACTTC.

The V gene is TRBV2, the J gene TRBJ2-3, with 12 bases that match TRBD2. In germline, CDR1 is SNHLY, CDR2 FYNNEI. The CDR3 covers 18 residues. CDR3 amino acids: CTISPGLAGEPVGNTQYF. For the CDR3, the DNA is TGTACCATCAGTCCGGGACTAGCGGGTGAACCGGTAGGAAATACGCAGTATTTT.

The J gene is TRBJ2-3, the V gene TRBV27; D not resolved. Looked up from germline, CDR1 is MNHEY and CDR2 is SMNVEV (reference sequence). The CDR3 extends over 15 amino acids. Trimming took off 1 base at V and 0 bases at J, with 8 bases between the two ends. The CDR3: CASSLWARSTDTQYF. The CDR3 nucleotides are TGTGCCAGCAGTTTATGGGCCCGGAGCACAGATACGCAGTATTTT.